A selection of T cell receptor beta chains follows, all from one sample in a study of CD8 T cells in Susac syndrome. Each CDR3 protein is one row after TCRdb ran MiXCR on the immunoSEQ multiplex PCR reads. The repertoire holds approximately 160,000 distinct CDR3 sequences, roughly 95% seen once, with approximately 0.12% in the top ten. The sample comprised CD4+ T cells from PBMCs. Every receptor here comes from a human donor with Susac syndrome. Both conserved end residues are part of each CDR3. Clone size appears in some rows only: once, few, many, or a class for an expanded clone.

>TRBV5-1|NA|TRBJ1-5
CASSLDGLNSNQPQHF
>TRBV6-5|NA|TRBJ2-7
CASSYSASGYEQYF
>TRBV24-1|NA|TRBJ2-4
CATSRGQTPQVQYF
>TRBV18|few|TRBJ2-1
CASSDRSSYNEQFF
>TRBV6-2/TRBV6-3|NA|TRBJ1-5
CASTLGTGNQPQHF
>TRBV4-3|NA|TRBJ1-1
CATSLDEGTEAFF
>TRBV20-1|NA|TRBJ2-7
CSALVDSSYEQYF
>TRBV30|NA|TRBJ1-5
CAWSGDRDSNQPQHF
>TRBV18|NA|TRBJ1-5
CASSLGQGGSNQPQHF
>TRBV7-2|NA|TRBJ2-7
CASSLDPGVPYEQYF
>TRBV20-1|NA|TRBJ2-2
CSARRTGGYTGELFF
>TRBV29-1|NA|TRBJ1-2
CSVMDPGGLNYGYTF
>TRBV28|NA|TRBJ2-3
CASSPHAGTDTQYF
>TRBV27|NA|TRBJ1-2
CASSHRDRDFYTF
>TRBV5-1|NA|TRBJ2-7
CASSLLGGITYEQYF
>TRBV20-1|NA|TRBJ1-2
CSASIGAGLVGYTF
>TRBV5-1|NA|TRBJ1-5
CASSLGGIDQPQHF
>TRBV3-1|NA|TRBJ2-1
CASSQLRGNEQFF
>TRBV3-1|NA|TRBJ2-2
CASSQEFAGHGELFF
>TRBV28|NA|TRBJ2-7
CASSLGGNSYEQYF
>TRBV4-3|NA|TRBJ2-2
CASSHLRILVPGELFF
>TRBV20-1|NA|TRBJ2-3
CSARIRWRTGSGDTQYF
>TRBV29-1|NA|TRBJ1-4
CSVDIGRGEKLFF
>TRBV7-2|NA|TRBJ1-6
CASSSQGNSPLHF
>TRBV3-1|NA|TRBJ2-5
CASSQWASATQNQETQYF